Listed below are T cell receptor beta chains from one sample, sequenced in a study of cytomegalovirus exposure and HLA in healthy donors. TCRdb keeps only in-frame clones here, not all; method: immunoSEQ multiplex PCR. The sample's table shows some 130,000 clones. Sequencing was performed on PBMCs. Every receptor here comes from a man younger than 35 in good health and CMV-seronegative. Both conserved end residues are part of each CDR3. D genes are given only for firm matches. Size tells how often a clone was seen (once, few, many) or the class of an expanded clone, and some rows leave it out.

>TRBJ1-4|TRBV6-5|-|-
CASSYGQGLYEKLFF
TGTGCCAGCAGTTACGGGCAGGGGCTTTATGAAAAACTGTTTTTT
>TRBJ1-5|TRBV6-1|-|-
CASSEEPTGAYSNQPQHF
TGTGCCAGCAGTGAAGAACCGACAGGAGCATATAGCAATCAGCCCCAGCATTTT
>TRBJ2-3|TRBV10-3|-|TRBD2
CAISEPQGRGATDTQYF
TGTGCCATCAGTGAGCCCCAGGGGCGGGGGGCCACAGATACGCAGTATTTT
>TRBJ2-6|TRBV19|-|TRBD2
CASSRLAGRGANVLTF
TGTGCCAGTAGTAGACTAGCGGGGAGAGGGGCCAACGTCCTGACTTTC
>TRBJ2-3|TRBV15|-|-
CATSRGGGETDTQYF
TGTGCCACCAGCAGAGGAGGGGGGGAGACAGATACGCAGTATTTT
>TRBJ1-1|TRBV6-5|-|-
CASSYSSSGGDTEAFF
TGTGCCAGCAGTTACTCGAGTTCCGGGGGGGACACTGAAGCTTTCTTT
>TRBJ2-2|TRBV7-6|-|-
CASSLRTDVTNTGELFF
TGTGCCAGCAGCTTACGGACTGACGTGACGAACACCGGGGAGCTGTTTTTT
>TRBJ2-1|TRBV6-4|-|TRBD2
CASSQLAGEGNEQFF
TGTGCCAGCAGTCAACTAGCGGGAGAAGGCAATGAGCAGTTCTTC
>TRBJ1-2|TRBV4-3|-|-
CASSQDMNGVNYGYTF
TGCGCCAGCAGCCAAGATATGAACGGAGTTAACTATGGCTACACCTTC
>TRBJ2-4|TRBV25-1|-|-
CASSSVPGENIQYF
TGTGCCAGCAGCTCAGTTCCGGGGGAAAACATTCAGTACTTC
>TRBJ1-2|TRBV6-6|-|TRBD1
CASSVGQGFNYGYTF
TGTGCCAGCAGTGTGGGACAGGGATTTAACTATGGCTACACCTTC
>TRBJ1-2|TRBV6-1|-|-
CASSKDRVNGGYTF
TGTGCCAGCAGTAAGGACAGAGTGAACGGTGGCTACACCTTC
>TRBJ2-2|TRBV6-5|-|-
CASSYRQSANTGELFF
TGTGCCAGCAGTTACCGTCAGAGCGCGAACACCGGGGAGCTGTTTTTT
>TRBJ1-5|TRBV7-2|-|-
CASSLETDQPQHF
TGTGCCAGCAGCTTAGAAACGGATCAGCCCCAGCATTTT
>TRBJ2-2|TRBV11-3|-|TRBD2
CASSLSSGGAGGELFF
TGTGCCAGCAGCTTATCGAGCGGGGGGGCCGGCGGGGAGCTGTTTTTT
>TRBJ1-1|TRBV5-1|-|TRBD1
CASSPGQLLEAFF
TGCGCCAGCAGCCCGGGACAGCTTCTTGAAGCTTTCTTT
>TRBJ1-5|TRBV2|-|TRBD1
CASSGTGESQPQHF
TGTGCCAGCAGTGGGACAGGGGAGTCTCAGCCCCAGCATTTT
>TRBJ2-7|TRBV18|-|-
CASSPPATYEQYF
TGTGCCAGCTCACCACCAGCCACCTACGAGCAGTACTTC
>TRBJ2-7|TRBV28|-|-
CASNRAGLSYEQYF
TGTGCCAGCAATAGGGCGGGTCTCTCCTACGAGCAGTACTTC
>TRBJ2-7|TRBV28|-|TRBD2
CASSLMGLADEQYF
TGTGCCAGCAGTTTAATGGGACTAGCGGACGAGCAGTACTTC
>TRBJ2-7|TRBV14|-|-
CASSQVGSAYEQYF
TGTGCCAGCAGCCAAGTTGGCAGTGCCTACGAGCAGTACTTC
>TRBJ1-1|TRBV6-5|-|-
CASSNVPFAGTEAFF
TGTGCCAGCAGTAATGTGCCGTTTGCGGGGACTGAAGCTTTCTTT
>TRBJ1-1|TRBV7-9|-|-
CASSGTEAFF
TGTGCCAGCAGCGGGACAGAAGCTTTCTTT
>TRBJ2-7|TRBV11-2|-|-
CASSLAPKLIYEQYF
TGTGCCAGCAGCTTAGCCCCTAAATTAATCTACGAGCAGTACTTC
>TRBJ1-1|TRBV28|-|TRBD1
CASTVTGKNTEAFF
TGTGCCAGCACCGTGACAGGGAAGAACACTGAAGCTTTCTTT
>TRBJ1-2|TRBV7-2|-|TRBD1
CASTLFGDRGRGYGYTF
TGTGCCAGCACCCTATTCGGAGACAGGGGGCGCGGCTATGGCTACACCTTC
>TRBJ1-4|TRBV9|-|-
CASSEEATNEKLFF
TGTGCCAGCAGCGAGGAGGCGACTAATGAAAAACTGTTTTTT
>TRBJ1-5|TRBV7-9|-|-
CASTETGGQPQHF
TGTGCCAGCACTGAGACCGGGGGTCAGCCCCAGCATTTT
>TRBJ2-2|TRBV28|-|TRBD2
CASSSGTRGNTGELFF
TGTGCCAGCAGTTCCGGGACTAGAGGGAACACCGGGGAGCTGTTTTTT
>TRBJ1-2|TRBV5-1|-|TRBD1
CASSLAGNLGTGNGYTF
TGCGCCAGCAGCTTGGCGGGGAATCTCGGGACAGGGAATGGCTACACCTTC
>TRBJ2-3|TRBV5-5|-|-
CASSYLYGGSSDTQYF
TGTGCCAGCAGCTACTTGTACGGGGGTAGTTCAGATACGCAGTATTTT
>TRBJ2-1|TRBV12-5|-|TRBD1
CASALGTVESEQFF
TGTGCTAGTGCCCTGGGGACAGTAGAATCTGAGCAGTTCTTC
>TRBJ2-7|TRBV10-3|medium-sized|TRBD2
CAISPGGTLHEQYF
TGTGCCATCAGCCCGGGGGGGACCCTACACGAGCAGTACTTC
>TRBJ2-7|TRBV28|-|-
CASSFFENEQYF
TGTGCCAGCAGTTTCTTCGAGAACGAGCAGTACTTC
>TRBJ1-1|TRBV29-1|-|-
CSAGVTRGEAFF
TGCAGCGCCGGGGTGACACGCGGTGAAGCTTTCTTT
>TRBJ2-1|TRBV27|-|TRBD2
CASSALAGGIYNEQFF
TGTGCCAGCAGTGCTCTAGCGGGGGGGATATACAATGAGCAGTTCTTC
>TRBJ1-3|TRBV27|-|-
CASSYDSGSGNTIYF
TGTGCCAGCAGTTACGACAGCGGGTCTGGAAACACCATATATTTT
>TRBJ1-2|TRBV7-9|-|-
CASSSGYTF
TGTGCCAGCAGCTCGGGCTACACCTTC
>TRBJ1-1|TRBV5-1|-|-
CASSVGSILDTEAFF
TGCGCCAGCAGCGTCGGGTCTATATTGGACACTGAAGCTTTCTTT
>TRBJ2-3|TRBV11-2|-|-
CASSPVGGSYTDTQYF
TGTGCCAGCTCCCCGGTCGGGGGTTCCTACACAGATACGCAGTATTTT
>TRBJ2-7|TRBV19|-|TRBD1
CASGTGKYEQYF
TGTGCCAGTGGGACAGGGAAGTACGAGCAGTACTTC
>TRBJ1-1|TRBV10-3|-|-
CAISDRNTEAFF
TGTGCCATCAGTGACAGGAACACTGAAGCTTTCTTT
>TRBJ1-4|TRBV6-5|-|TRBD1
CASSYYRDRLNEKLFF
TGTGCCAGCAGTTACTATCGGGACAGACTAAATGAAAAACTGTTTTTT
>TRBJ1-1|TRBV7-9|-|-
CASSLGEGMNTEAFF
TGTGCCAGCAGCTTAGGGGAGGGGATGAACACTGAAGCTTTCTTT
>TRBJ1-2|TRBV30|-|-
CAWSVRGGYTF
TGTGCCTGGAGTGTAAGGGGAGGCTACACCTTC
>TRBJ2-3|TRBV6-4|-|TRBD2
CASSDSPSGAGIDTQYF
TGTGCCAGCAGTGACTCCCCTAGCGGGGCTGGCATAGATACGCAGTATTTT
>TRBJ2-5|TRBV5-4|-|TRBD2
CASSLGGTSGFGEETQYF
TGTGCCAGCAGCCTAGGGGGGACTAGCGGGTTTGGAGAAGAGACCCAGTACTTC
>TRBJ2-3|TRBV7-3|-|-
CASTLGGATTDTQYF
TGTGCCAGCACCTTAGGGGGGGCGACCACAGATACGCAGTATTTT
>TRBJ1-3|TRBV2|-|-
CASSEQQSSGNTIYF
TGTGCCAGCAGTGAACAACAGTCCTCTGGAAACACCATATATTTT
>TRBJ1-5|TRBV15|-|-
CATSRSGDQPQHF
TGTGCCACCAGCAGGTCAGGGGATCAGCCCCAGCATTTT
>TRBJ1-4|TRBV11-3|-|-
CASSRRTGEKLFF
TGTGCCAGCAGTCGTCGGACGGGGGAAAAACTGTTTTTT
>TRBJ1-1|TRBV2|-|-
CASSEVRGYTEAFF
TGTGCCAGCAGTGAAGTGAGGGGGTACACTGAAGCTTTCTTT
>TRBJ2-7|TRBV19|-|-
CASSSWSAGEQYF
TGTGCCAGTTCCTCCTGGTCCGCGGGCGAGCAGTACTTC
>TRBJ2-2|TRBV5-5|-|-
CASSLTGTLGTGELFF
TGTGCCAGCAGCTTGACTGGGACACTGGGGACCGGGGAGCTGTTTTTT
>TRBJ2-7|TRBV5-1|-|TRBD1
CASSSTGGGYEQYF
TGCGCCAGCAGCTCCACAGGGGGCGGTTACGAGCAGTACTTC